The 3 T cell receptor beta chains in this list originate from one sample, sequenced in a study of blood T cell repertoires in COVID-19. Assay: immunoSEQ multiplex PCR; the TCRdb copy retains only in-frame clones and omits some. This repertoire shows 130,000 or so clones, 84% found once; its top ten account for 1.4%. Sample: peripheral blood. The source of these receptors is a man aged 55 to 70 with acute or convalescent COVID-19.

J is TRBJ1-5 and V is TRBV7-9, with D uncertain. Germline V CDR1 and CDR2: SEHNR, FQNEAQ (reference sequence). CDR3 length equals 12 residues. V lost 2 bases to trimming and J lost 10 bases, with 9 bases between them. CDR3 region: CASSLNDSPQHF. In nucleotides, the CDR3 is TGTGCCAGCAGCTTAAACGACTCCCCCCAGCATTTT. The complete variable domain, with remaining parts taken from reference TRBV7-9 and TRBJ1-5, reads DTGVSQNPRHKITKRGQNVTFRCDPISEHNRLYWYRQTLGQGPEFLTYFQNEAQLEKSRLLSDRFSAERPKGSFSTLEIQRTEQGDSAMYLCASSLNDSPQHFGDGTRLSIL.

This clone has more than one count but fewer than ten. V and J are TRBV3-1 (or the pseudogene TRBV3-2) and TRBJ2-7; 11 bases map to TRBD2. Germline V lookup: CDR1 LGHDT, CDR2 YNNKEL (reference sequence). CDR3 length: 16 amino acids. The V gene end was trimmed by 1 base and the J gene end by 0 bases; junction bases not matched to a gene: 2. The CDR3 nucleotides are TGTGCCAGCAGCCAAGGACTAGCGGGGACCTCCTACGAGCAGTACTTC. It is translated as CASSQGLAGTSYEQYF.

This sequence joins TRBV19 and TRBJ2-3; D call uncertain. CDR3 length: 14 residues. Per germline, CDR1 LNHDA and CDR2 SQIVND (reference sequence). Trimming cost V 1 base and J 0 bases, with 5 bases left between them. The CDR3 region has the DNA TGTGCCAGTAGTATAGGTCAGAGCACAGATACGCAGTATTTT. Residues: CASSIGQSTDTQYF.